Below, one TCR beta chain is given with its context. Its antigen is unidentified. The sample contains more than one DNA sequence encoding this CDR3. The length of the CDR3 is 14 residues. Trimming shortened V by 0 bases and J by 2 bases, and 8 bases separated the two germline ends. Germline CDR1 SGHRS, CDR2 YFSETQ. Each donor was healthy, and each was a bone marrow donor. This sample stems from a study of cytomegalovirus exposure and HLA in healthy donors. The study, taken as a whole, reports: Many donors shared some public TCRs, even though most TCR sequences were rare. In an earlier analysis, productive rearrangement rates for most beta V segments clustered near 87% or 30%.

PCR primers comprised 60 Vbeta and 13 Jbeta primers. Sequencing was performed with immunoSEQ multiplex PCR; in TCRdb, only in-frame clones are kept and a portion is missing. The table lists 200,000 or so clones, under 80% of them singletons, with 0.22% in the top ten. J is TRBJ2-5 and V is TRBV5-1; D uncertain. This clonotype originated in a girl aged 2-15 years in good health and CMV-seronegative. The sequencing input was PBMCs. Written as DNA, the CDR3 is TGCGCCAGCAGCTTGGGGAGTCAACAAGAGACCCAGTACTTC. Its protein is CASSLGSQQETQYF.